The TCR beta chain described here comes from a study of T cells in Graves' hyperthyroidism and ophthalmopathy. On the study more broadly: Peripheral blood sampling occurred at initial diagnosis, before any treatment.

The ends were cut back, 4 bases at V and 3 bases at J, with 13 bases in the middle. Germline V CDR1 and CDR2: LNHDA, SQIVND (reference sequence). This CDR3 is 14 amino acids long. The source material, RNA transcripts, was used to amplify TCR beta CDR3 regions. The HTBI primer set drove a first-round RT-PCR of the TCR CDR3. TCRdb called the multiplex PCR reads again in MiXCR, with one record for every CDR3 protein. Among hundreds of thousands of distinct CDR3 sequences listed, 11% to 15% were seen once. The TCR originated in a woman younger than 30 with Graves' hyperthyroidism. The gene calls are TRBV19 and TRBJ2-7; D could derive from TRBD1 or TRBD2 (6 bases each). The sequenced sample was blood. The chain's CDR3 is CASSTRGQSYEQYF. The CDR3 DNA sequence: TGTGCCAGTAGTACCCGGGGGCAGAGCTACGAGCAGTACTTC.